The 16 T cell receptor beta chains presented below share a single source sample, sequenced in a study of cytomegalovirus exposure and HLA in healthy donors. This PCR relied on a set of 60 Vbeta primers and 13 Jbeta primers. Measured with immunoSEQ multiplex PCR; TCRdb has only the in-frame clones, and not every one. Found here are 100,000 to 150,000 clones, approximately 80% of them singletons; the top ten hold 4.2%. Specimen: PBMCs. The receptor set was obtained from a male donor in good health and CMV-seropositive.

The rearrangement joins TRBV25-1 to TRBJ2-1, with TRBD2 identical over 11 bases. Losses at the gene ends were 8 bases for V and 6 bases for J; bases not matched to a gene: 9. CDR3 length equals 15 residues. Germline lookup yields CDR1 MGHDK and CDR2 SYGVNS. CDR3 bases: TGTGCCAGCGGAGCGGGACTAGCGGTCTTCAATGAGCAGTTCTTC. It specifies CASGAGLAVFNEQFF.

This chain connects TRBV5-5 to TRBJ1-5; 7 nucleotides match TRBD1. The V segment lost 5 bases and the J segment 5 bases; nucleotides outside the gene matches: 7. Germline V gives CDR1 SGHKS, CDR2 YYEKEE (reference sequence). The CDR3 is 14 residues long. DNA of the CDR3: TGTGCCAGCAGTGGGGACAGCTTCGATCAGCCCCAGCATTTT. Protein product: CASSGDSFDQPQHF.

CDR3 nucleotides: TGTGCCAGTAGTATAGACGCCTCGACAGCGAGCAATCAGCCCCAGCATTTT. It encodes CASSIDASTASNQPQHF. The chain couples TRBV19 to TRBJ1-5, with TRBD1 as a possible D gene (5 bases). V was trimmed by 0 bases and J by 1 base, leaving 13 bases between them. This CDR3 comprises 17 residues. From germline, CDR1 is LNHDA and CDR2 SQIVND (reference sequence).

This chain uses TRBV28 with TRBJ2-5; D uncertain. Germline values: CDR1 MDHEN, CDR2 SYDVKM. The germline V and J ends were trimmed by 2 bases and 2 bases, with 9 bases remaining between them. The CDR3 runs to 14 residues. CDR3 protein: CASSLGPPQETQYF. The CDR3 nucleotides read TGTGCCAGCAGTTTAGGCCCCCCGCAAGAGACCCAGTACTTC.

This clone has just one count. The J gene is TRBJ1-3, the V gene TRBV29-1; 8 bases match TRBD1. With V trimmed by 4 bases and J by 4 bases, 6 bases remained unmatched. Germline V lookup: CDR1 SQVTM, CDR2 ANQGSEA. The CDR3 covers 14 residues. The CDR3 is CSVGSTGVGNTIYF. The CDR3 DNA reads as TGCAGCGTTGGGTCGACAGGGGTAGGAAACACCATATATTTT. Full variable domain (rest looked up from reference TRBV29-1 and TRBJ1-3): SAVISQKPSRDICQRGTSLTIQCQVDSQVTMMFWYRQQPGQSLTLIATANQGSEATYESGFVIDKFPISRPNLTFSTLTVSNMSPEDSSIYLCSVGSTGVGNTIYFGEGSWLTVV.

V gene TRBV6-1 combines with J gene TRBJ2-7; 13 nucleotides match TRBD2. This CDR3 spans 15 amino acids. Germline CDR1 reads MNHNS; CDR2 reads SASEGT. The V gene end was trimmed by 7 bases and the J gene end by 6 bases; junction bases not matched to a gene: 9. For the CDR3, the DNA is TGTGCCAGCAATACACTAGCGGGAGGGCCGGGCGAGCAGTACTTC. As protein: CASNTLAGGPGEQYF.

The gene calls are TRBV7-8 and TRBJ2-7; possible D gene TRBD1, 5 bases. Deletions cut 5 bases from V and 6 bases from J, with 29 bases between. The CDR3 has 18 residues. CDR1 SGHVS and CDR2 FQNEAQ come from the germline V gene. CDR3 in DNA: TGTGCCAGCAGCCCTGGGGCGGTGGGGCGCCTAACGTCTCGCGAGCAGTACTTC. Encoded protein: CASSPGAVGRLTSREQYF.

The chain is built from TRBV30 and TRBJ1-1; TRBD1 aligns across 7 bases. Germline trimming cut 3 bases from V and 7 bases from J; bases unmatched to any gene: 2. Germline V gene sequence: CDR1 GTSNPN, CDR2 SVGIG (reference sequence). The CDR3 is 11 residues long. The CDR3 sequence: CAWSRDSEAFF. The CDR3 DNA sequence: TGTGCCTGGAGCAGGGACAGTGAAGCTTTCTTT.

V usage is TRBV5-6 and J usage is TRBJ2-6; the D gene is possibly TRBD1 (6 bases). Germline V gives CDR1 SGHDT, CDR2 YYEEEE. The CDR3 loop spans 18 amino acids. The germline V and J ends were trimmed by 4 bases and 0 bases, with 17 bases remaining between them. The CDR3 DNA reads as TGTGCCAGCAGCCGGTTGTTAGGGACAAGCTCTGGGGCCAACGTCCTGACTTTC. Translation gives CASSRLLGTSSGANVLTF.

The chain is built from TRBV28 and TRBJ1-6, with TRBD1 as a possible D gene (5 bases). V lost 3 bases, J lost 5 bases, and 11 bases lay in between. Per germline, CDR1 MDHEN and CDR2 SYDVKM. The CDR3 totals 15 residues. In DNA, the CDR3 is TGTGCCAGCAGTTTGGGGGGACGGAATAATTCACCCCTCCACTTT. This gives the protein CASSLGGRNNSPLHF.

This clone was detected a few times. This chain links TRBV29-1 with TRBJ1-1, with D possibly TRBD1 on 5 matching bases. There are 15 residues in the CDR3. V lost 4 bases to trimming and J lost 4 bases, with 19 bases between them. CDR1 and CDR2 (germline): SQVTM, ANQGSEA. This chain's CDR3 is CSVGSLATGVTEAFF. The CDR3 coding sequence is TGCAGCGTTGGCTCCCTCGCCACGGGGGTCACTGAAGCTTTCTTT. Full variable domain (rest looked up from reference TRBV29-1 and TRBJ1-1): SAVISQKPSRDICQRGTSLTIQCQVDSQVTMMFWYRQQPGQSLTLIATANQGSEATYESGFVIDKFPISRPNLTFSTLTVSNMSPEDSSIYLCSVGSLATGVTEAFFGQGTRLTVV.

The genes are TRBV28 and TRBJ2-7; 7 bases agree with TRBD1. CDR3 size: 13 residues. From germline, CDR1 is MDHEN and CDR2 SYDVKM. J lost 5 bases, V lost 6 bases, and 7 bases had no gene match. The CDR3 sequence: CASSRDSPHEQYF. The CDR3 coding sequence is TGTGCCAGCAGCCGGGACAGTCCCCACGAGCAGTACTTC.

This chain uses TRBV2 with TRBJ2-1, with TRBD2 matching 9 bases. J lost 5 bases, V lost 9 bases, and 11 bases had no gene match. Germline V gene data show CDR1 as SNHLY and CDR2 as FYNNEI. This CDR3 comprises 15 residues. The CDR3: CASLLAGEGDNEQFF. The CDR3 DNA is TGTGCCAGTCTATTAGCGGGAGAGGGGGACAATGAGCAGTTCTTC.

This chain connects TRBV28 to TRBJ2-3; TRBD1 agrees at 8 bases. Looked up from germline, CDR1 is MDHEN and CDR2 is SYDVKM. V shed 5 bases, J shed 4 bases, and the junction held 5 bases outside the gene matches. CDR3 length equals 14 residues. The CDR3 region is CASSMDRAADTQYF. For the CDR3, the DNA is TGTGCCAGCAGTATGGACAGGGCCGCAGATACGCAGTATTTT.

Of note for this clone: The junction departs from the called germline gene at one end, perhaps through a read error. V gene TRBV30 combines with J gene TRBJ2-6; a weak D match, TRBD1 (5 bases). There are 15 residues in the CDR3. Germline lookup yields CDR1 GTSNPN and CDR2 SVGIG (reference sequence). This CDR3 reads CAWSGGSSGANGLTF. For the CDR3, the DNA is TGTGCCTGGAGTGGTGGTTCCTCTGGGGCCAACGGCCTGACTTTC.

This chain uses TRBV5-1 with TRBJ2-1; 14 nucleotides agree with TRBD2. Trimming removed 7 bases from V and 9 bases from J; junction bases left unmatched: 12. Germline CDR1 is SGHRS and CDR2 is YFSETQ. The CDR3 is 16 residues long. The CDR3 spells CASGRTSGGTFGEQFF. The CDR3 nucleotides are TGCGCCAGCGGTCGGACTAGCGGGGGGACTTTCGGTGAGCAGTTCTTC. The variable domain in full, completed from reference TRBV5-1 and TRBJ2-1, reads KAGVTQTPRYLIKTRGQQVTLSCSPISGHRSVSWYQQTPGQGLQFLFEYFSETQRNKGNFPGRFSGRQFSNSRSEMNVSTLELGDSALYLCASGRTSGGTFGEQFFGPGTRLTVL.